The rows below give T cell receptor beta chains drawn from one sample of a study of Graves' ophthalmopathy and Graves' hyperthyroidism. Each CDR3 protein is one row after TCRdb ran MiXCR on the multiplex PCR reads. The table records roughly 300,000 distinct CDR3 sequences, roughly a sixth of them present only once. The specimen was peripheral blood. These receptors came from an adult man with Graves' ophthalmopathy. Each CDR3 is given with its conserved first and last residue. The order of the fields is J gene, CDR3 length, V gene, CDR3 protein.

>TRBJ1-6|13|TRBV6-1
CAIQENYNSPLHF
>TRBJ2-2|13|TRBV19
CASLLGDRGELFF
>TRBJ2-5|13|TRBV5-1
CASSGTSGGPGYF
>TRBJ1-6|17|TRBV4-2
CASSQDPPQAYNSPLHF
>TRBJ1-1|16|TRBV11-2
CASSRNPGHWNTEAFF
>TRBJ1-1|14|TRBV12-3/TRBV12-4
CASSPSTPNTEAFF
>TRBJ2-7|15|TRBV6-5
CASSSGERSSYEQYF
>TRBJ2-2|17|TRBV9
CASSVAYGGGYTGELFF
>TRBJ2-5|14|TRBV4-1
CASSQVMVLETQYF
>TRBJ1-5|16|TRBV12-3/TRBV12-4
CASSSPRTGGNQPQHF
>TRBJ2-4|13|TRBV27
CASSGSPKNIQYF
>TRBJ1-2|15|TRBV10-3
CAISDLKTPTTGYTF
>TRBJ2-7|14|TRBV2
CASGRTSGRYEQYF
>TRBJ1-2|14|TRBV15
CATSRDLRGSGYTF
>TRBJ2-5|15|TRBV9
CASSVGNRAQETQYF
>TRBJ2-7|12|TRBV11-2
CASSSASYEQYF
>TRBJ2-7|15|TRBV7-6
CASSPLFKSSYEQYF
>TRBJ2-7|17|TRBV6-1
CASSEADGTGPGGEQYF
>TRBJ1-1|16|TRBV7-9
CASSQGGRGMNTEAFF
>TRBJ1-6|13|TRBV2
CASKSDSNSPLHF
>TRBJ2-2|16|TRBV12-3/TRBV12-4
CASSLARTGVTGELFF
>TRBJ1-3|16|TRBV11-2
CASSSRLTVSGNTIYF
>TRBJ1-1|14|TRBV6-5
CASSTGSTGSEAFF
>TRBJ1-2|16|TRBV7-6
CASSPQGGVADYGYTF
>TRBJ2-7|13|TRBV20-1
CSARSRESYEQYF
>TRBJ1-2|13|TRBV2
CASSQTGGWTYTF
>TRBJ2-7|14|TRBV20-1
CSAIPGTLLYEQYF
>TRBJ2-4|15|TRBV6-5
CASSYSPSGRGIQYF
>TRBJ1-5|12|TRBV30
CAWSKPQQPQHF
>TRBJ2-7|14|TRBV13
CASSSRGGIHEQYF
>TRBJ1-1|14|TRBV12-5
CASGLPGRGGEAFF
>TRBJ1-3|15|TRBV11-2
CASRSGGSDGNTIYF
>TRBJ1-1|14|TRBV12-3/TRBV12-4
CASSLGGSNTEAFF
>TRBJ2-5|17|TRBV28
CASSPPAGRELSETQYF
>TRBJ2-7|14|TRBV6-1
CASRMGQGVYEQYF
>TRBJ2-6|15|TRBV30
CATDRQGSGANVLTF
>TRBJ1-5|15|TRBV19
CASSITTGNYQPQHF
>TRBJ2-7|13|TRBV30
CAWSKDIYYEQYF
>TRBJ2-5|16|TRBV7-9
CASTRWGSGSNETQYF
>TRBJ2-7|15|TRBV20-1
CSASGAQGLVYEQYF
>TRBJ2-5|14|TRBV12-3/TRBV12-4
CASRGVQAGETQYF